The clone carrying this T cell receptor beta chain came up a few times. Antigen specificity is unknown. A sort by CD45RO/CCR7/CD25/CD127/CD95/CD27 yielded CD4+ naive, central memory, regulatory and stem cell-like memory cells. All sorted populations exceeded 95% purity. This entry comes from a study of beta chain features in type 1 diabetes. Study conclusions and caveats: Among patients with Type 1 diabetes, TCRB CDR3s were moderately but significantly shorter in every one of the four CD4+ subsets.

V lost 4 bases to trimming and J lost 4 bases; unmatched junction nucleotides: 7. Germline CDR1 KGHSH, CDR2 LQKENI. CDR3 size: 15 residues. Every bit of the isolated RNA underwent reverse transcription, so sequencing read expressed TCRB transcripts. TCRdb's copy holds only in-frame clones and misses some; the assay was immunoSEQ multiplex PCR. Of approximately 160,000 clones in the sample, 63% were seen once. The chain uses TRBV18 and TRBJ2-7, with 10 bases matching TRBD1. The TCR originated in a man aged 30 to 45 with type 1 diabetes. Specimen: naive CD4+ T cells from blood. Here the CDR3 reads CASSRPRQGAYEQYF. The CDR3 DNA reads as TGTGCCAGCTCACGGCCTCGACAGGGGGCATACGAGCAGTACTTC. Together with reference TRBV18 and TRBJ2-7, the CDR3 gives the full variable domain: NAGVMQNPRHLVRRRGQEARLRCSPMKGHSHVYWYRQLPEEGLKFMVYLQKENIIDESGMPKERFSAEFPKEGPSILRIQQVVRGDSAAYFCASSRPRQGAYEQYFGPGTRLTVT.